This T cell receptor (beta chain) was retrieved from a study of T cells after yellow fever vaccination. Points from the study as a whole: Researchers noted that a small share of clonotypes showed up in both CD4 and CD8 compartments. Re-detected after boosting: most primary clones, around 97% of CD4 and 88% of CD8.

V dropped 5 bases and J dropped 12; count of bases not matched to a gene: 12. In germline, CDR1 is MDHEN, CDR2 SYDVKM. This CDR3 contains 14 residues. This clonotype was observed a few times. Antigen specificity is unknown. A process of 5'RACE template switching, which added a universal primer site and UMIs, was used to make TCR cDNA. TCRdb re-derived calls from the 5' RACE reads in MiXCR, one entry per CDR3 protein. The sample carries a few hundred thousand distinct CDR3 sequences, around 6.8% recorded once. This TCR derives from a man younger than 35 who received the YFV17D yellow fever vaccine. V and J are TRBV28 and TRBJ1-4, with TRBD1 matching over 7 bases. Sequences were derived from PBMCs, sampled around 45 days after the first yellow fever vaccination. As DNA, the CDR3 is TGTGCCAGCAGTCCGTCCTTCAGGGGGGTAGAACTGTTTTTT. Translated, it gives CASSPSFRGVELFF. Variable domain in full (rest from reference TRBV28 and TRBJ1-4): DVKVTQSSRYLVKRTGEKVFLECVQDMDHENMFWYRQDPGLGLRLIYFSYDVKMKEKGDIPEGYSVSREKKERFSLILESASTNQTSMYLCASSPSFRGVELFFGSGTQLSVL.